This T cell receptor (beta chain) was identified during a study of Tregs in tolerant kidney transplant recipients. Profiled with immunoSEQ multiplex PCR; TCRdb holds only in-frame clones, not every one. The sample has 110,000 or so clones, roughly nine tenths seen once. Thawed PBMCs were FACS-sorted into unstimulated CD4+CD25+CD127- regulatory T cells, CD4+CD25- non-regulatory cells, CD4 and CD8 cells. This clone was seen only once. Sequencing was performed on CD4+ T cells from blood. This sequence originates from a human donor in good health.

The CDR3 region has the DNA TGCGCCAGCAGCTTGGCGATTGGGGACAGGCCTTACTCTGGAAACACCATATATTTT. Its translation: CASSLAIGDRPYSGNTIYF. The chain is built from TRBV5-1 and TRBJ1-3; 8 bases agree with TRBD1. The CDR3 length is 19 residues. Looked up from germline, CDR1 is SGHRS and CDR2 is YFSETQ. After removal of 0 bases from V and 0 bases from J, the junction contained 11 bases not matched to a gene.